What follows describes a single T cell receptor (beta chain). This sample is drawn from a study of cytomegalovirus exposure and HLA in healthy donors. After removal of 5 bases from V and 2 bases from J, the junction contained 5 bases not matched to a gene. The germline V gene encodes CDR1 PRHDT and CDR2 FYEKMQ (reference sequence). This CDR3 region has 14 residues. Primers: 60 Vbeta forward and 13 Jbeta reverse. The protocol was immunoSEQ multiplex PCR, while the TCRdb copy is restricted to in-frame clones and leaves out a portion. Of over 150,000 clones in the sample, 70% to 85% were seen once. The sample taken for sequencing was PBMCs. The receptor was derived from a man between 40 and 49 years old in good health and CMV-seronegative. This chain links TRBV13 with TRBJ2-7; 8 nucleotides line up with TRBD1. The DNA of the CDR3 is TGTGCCAGCAGCAGACAGGGGAGGACCTACGAGCAGTACTTC. This gives the protein CASSRQGRTYEQYF.